The 18 T cell receptor beta chains below come from one sample, sequenced in a study of tissue T cells after allogeneic stem cell transplantation (dated by TCRdb to 2021 to 2024). Library method: the immunoSEQ multiplex PCR assay. Not all clones reach the TCRdb copy of this immuneACCESS table, which keeps in-frame sequences only. Checked studies attribute under half of the gap to unresolved V genes and leave the rest unexplained. Within this sample are about 48,000 clones, with about three quarters of them counted one time only. The ten largest make up about 0.55% of the sample. Sample: sorted cells pooled from one or two spleens. The receptors here all came from a pool of C57BL/6 mice in good health.

This clone has only a few counts. Genes here carry mouse names. The sequence runs out 1 residue before the end of the CDR3; the remainder is reconstructed from the germline J gene. The chain carries TRBV13-3 and TRBJ1-3, with a possible D match to TRBD1 (5 bases). This CDR3 is 12 amino acids long. Trimming took off 7 bases at V and 0 bases at J, with 5 bases between the two ends. Germline V gene data show CDR1 as NNHDY and CDR2 as SYVADS. CDR3 bases read: TGTGCCAGCCAGGGTTCTGGAAATACGCTCTAT. Protein product: CASQGSGNTLY. From start to end, the CDR3 is CASQGSGNTLYF.

A note on this clone: The listed genes are named as in mouse. The CDR3 extends 1 residue past the end of the read, so its final part is completed from the germline J gene. The chain links TRBV19 to TRBJ2-7, with a possible D match to TRBD1 (6 bases). The CDR3 contains 11 residues. The germline V and J ends were trimmed by 5 bases and 7 bases, with 10 bases remaining between them. The germline V gene encodes CDR1 FNHDT and CDR2 SITEND (reference sequence). CDR3 DNA, as far as it was read: TGTGCCAGCAGACAGGGTGGAGAACAGTAC. Its protein is CASRQGGEQY. The CDR3 in its entirety is CASRQGGEQYF.

In regard to this clone: Genes here carry mouse names. The read ends 1 residue before the CDR3 terminus; that terminus is restored from the germline J gene. V gene TRBV13-2 combines with J gene TRBJ1-4; D may be TRBD1 (6 bases). Trimming took 3 bases from V and 4 from J, leaving 10 bases between them. Germline lookup yields CDR1 NNHNN and CDR2 SYGAGS (reference sequence). This CDR3 contains 14 residues. CDR3 protein: CASGVPDSNERLFF. The CDR3 bases that were read are TGTGCCAGCGGTGTCCCGGACAGCAACGAAAGATTATTT.

Notes on this clone: Gene names and germline match the mouse. The observed sequence ends 1 residue before the CDR3 terminus, with the missing tail filled in from the germline J gene. The chain employs TRBV20 and TRBJ1-6; TRBD1 is a possible D gene (6 bases). TRBJ1-6 is placed among ORFs of uncertain function. The V gene's germline CDR1 is GFQATS and CDR2 STVNSAI. The CDR3 has 13 amino acids. The germline V and J ends were trimmed by 6 bases and 8 bases, with 14 bases remaining between them. The CDR3 DNA, read in part, is TGTGGTGCCCCGGGACATCGGGATTCGCCCCTCTAC. The encoded protein is CGAPGHRDSPLY. The whole CDR3 is CGAPGHRDSPLYF.

Comment on this clone: Gene names are the mouse ones. The CDR3 is cut off 1 residue early in the read; its end comes from the germline J gene. The gene calls are TRBV24 and TRBJ2-7; 7 bases are shared with TRBD1. CDR3 size: 15 residues. Germline loops: CDR1 KGHTA, CDR2 FRNEEI. The trim removed 3 bases at V and 0 bases at J, leaving 5 bases unmatched. Incomplete CDR3 DNA: TGTGCCAGCAGTCTCCGGGACAGCAGCTCCTATGAACAGTAC. Protein sequence: CASSLRDSSSYEQY. From start to end, the CDR3 is CASSLRDSSSYEQYF.

Points on this clone: The germline and genes are mouse ones. The read falls 1 residue short of the CDR3 end, and the missing part is taken from the germline J gene. The sample holds other DNA sequences that translate to the same CDR3. The J gene is TRBJ1-1, the V gene TRBV13-2; D may be TRBD1 (5 bases). The CDR3 consists of 14 residues. Per germline, CDR1 NNHNN and CDR2 SYGAGS (reference sequence). Trimming left V 2 bases short and J 0 bases short, with 8 bases between. The DNA read from the CDR3 is TGTGCCAGCGGTGAGCAGGGTGCAAACACAGAAGTCTTC. As protein: CASGEQGANTEVF. The entire CDR3 reads CASGEQGANTEVFF.

Concerning this clone itself: Gene names denote mouse genes. The CDR3 bases that were read are TGTGCTAGCAGTCCTCAGGGCGAAAGATTATTT. It encodes CASSPQGERLF. The full-length CDR3 reads as CASSPQGERLFF. This chain links TRBV29 with TRBJ1-4; perhaps TRBD1 as D (5 bases). The read stops 1 residue short of the end of the CDR3; the missing end is completed from the germline J gene. V lost 5 bases, J lost 7 bases, and 8 bases lay in between. This CDR3 has 12 residues. From germline, CDR1 is MSHET and CDR2 SYDVDS.

Concerning this clone: Gene names refer to mouse genes. The read stops 1 residue short of the end of the CDR3; the missing end is completed from the germline J gene. The chain links TRBV16 to TRBJ1-2; no firm D call. The germline V gene encodes CDR1 SGHSA and CDR2 FRNQAP. Trimming removed 4 bases from V and 0 bases from J, with 0 bases in between. CDR3 length: 11 residues. The part of the CDR3 DNA that was read is TGTGCAAGCAGCTCAAACTCCGACTACACC. Protein: CASSSNSDYT. The CDR3 in its entirety is CASSSNSDYTF.

Note on this clone: Germline and genes: mouse. The DNA ends 1 residue before the CDR3 does, and the rest of the CDR3 is filled in from the germline J gene. The chain is built from TRBV19 and TRBJ1-3; TRBD1 is a possible D gene (6 bases). CDR1 FNHDT and CDR2 SITEND come from the germline V gene (reference sequence). This CDR3 region has 14 residues. V was clipped by 2 bases and J by 0 bases, with 6 bases between them. This chain's CDR3 is CASSMDSSGNTLYF. CDR3 DNA (partial): TGTGCCAGCAGTATGGACAGTTCTGGAAATACGCTCTAT.

Turning to this clone: Mouse gene names and germline throughout. The read stops 1 residue short of the end of the CDR3; the missing end is completed from the germline J gene. V is TRBV16 and J is TRBJ2-1; D perhaps matches TRBD2 (6 bases). V was pared by 4 bases and J by 3 bases, with 10 bases between. Looked up from germline, CDR1 is SGHSA and CDR2 is FRNQAP. This CDR3 region has 14 residues. CDR3 sequence: CASSSGLFYAEQFF. CDR3 bases read: TGTGCAAGCAGCTCGGGACTTTTCTATGCTGAGCAGTTC.

This clone appeared a few times. Each gene name is a mouse one. CDR3 amino acids: CASSFTGSSDYTF. CDR3 bases read: TGTGCCAGCAGTTTTACCGGGAGCTCCGACTACACC. The chain uses TRBV14 and TRBJ1-2; D not resolved. The CDR3 end falls 1 residue outside the read, so it is completed with the germline J gene. Germline V gene lookup returns CDR1 SGHDT and CDR2 FRDEAV. V was shortened by 2 bases and J by 4 bases, with 9 bases between the two germline ends. The CDR3 length is 13 residues.

To note about this clone: These gene names are mouse names. The sequenced fragment ends 1 residue before the CDR3 boundary, so the rest is inferred from the germline J gene. The chain joins TRBV17 to TRBJ2-4; a possible D gene is TRBD1 (6 bases). The germline gives CDR1 MNHDT, CDR2 YYDKIL. This CDR3 contains 13 residues. V lost 5 bases to trimming and J lost 4 bases, with 10 bases between them. Here the CDR3 reads CASSPGTKNTLYF. The CDR3 DNA, read in part, is TGTGCTAGCAGTCCCGGGACAAAAAACACCTTGTAC.

As to this clone: The genes and germline here are from mouse. The read finishes 1 residue shy of the CDR3 end, and the germline J gene is used to complete it. The genes are TRBV13-2 and TRBJ2-2; 8 bases match TRBD2. V shed 1 base and J 0 bases; nucleotides not matched to a gene: 2. Looked up from germline, CDR1 is NNHNN and CDR2 is SYGAGS (reference sequence). This CDR3 is built from 16 residues. Partial CDR3 DNA: TGTGCCAGCGGTGATTCTGGGGGGTCAAACACCGGGCAGCTCTAC. Protein product: CASGDSGGSNTGQLY. In full, the CDR3 reads CASGDSGGSNTGQLYF.

Concerning this clone itself: Gene names are mouse gene names. The missing CDR3 end, 1 residue past where the read stops, is filled in from the germline J gene. The chain has TRBV2 and TRBJ2-7; 7 bases match TRBD1. This CDR3 has 15 amino acids. J gave up 0 bases and V 0 bases, and 2 bases lay outside the gene matches. Germline V lookup: CDR1 LGHNA, CDR2 YSYQKL. The CDR3 region is CASSQDGTASYEQYF. The CDR3 bases that were read are TGTGCCAGCAGCCAAGATGGGACAGCCTCCTATGAACAGTAC.

On this clone itself: The genes and germline here are from mouse. Read sequence stops 1 residue before the CDR3 end, and the germline J gene provides the missing end. The V call is TRBV20, the J call TRBJ2-1; no definite D call. Germline-derived CDR1 and CDR2 are GFQATS and STVNSAI. The CDR3 is 13 residues long. The germline V and J ends were trimmed by 1 base and 0 bases, with 4 bases remaining between them. Here the CDR3 reads CGARADNYAEQFF. The sequenced CDR3 bases are TGTGGTGCTAGGGCAGATAACTATGCTGAGCAGTTC.

Note on this clone: The gene names given are mouse names. Sequencing ends 1 residue short of the CDR3 end; the germline J gene provides the rest. The chain uses TRBV19 and TRBJ1-3; D gene ambiguous. Trimming took 3 bases from V and 0 from J, leaving 13 bases between them. CDR1 and CDR2 (germline): FNHDT, SITEND (reference sequence). The CDR3 runs to 16 residues. The covered CDR3 bases are TGTGCCAGCAGTAATCCCTGGACGGATTCTGGAAATACGCTCTAT. This translates into CASSNPWTDSGNTLY. The CDR3 as a whole reads CASSNPWTDSGNTLYF.

On this clone itself: Mouse germline and gene names are used. With the read ending 1 residue before the CDR3 end, the germline J gene is used to fill in that end. This rearrangement joins TRBV19 to TRBJ2-4; D is perhaps TRBD1 or TRBD2 (6 bases each). The CDR3 length is 15 residues. Trimming cost V 0 bases and J 2 bases, with 10 bases left between them. The V gene's germline CDR1 is FNHDT and CDR2 SITEND (reference sequence). The CDR3 loop is CASSIEGGSQNTLYF. CDR3 bases read: TGTGCCAGCAGTATAGAAGGGGGGTCTCAAAACACCTTGTAC. The complete variable domain, with remaining parts taken from reference TRBV19 and TRBJ2-4, reads GGIITQTPKFLIGQEGQKLTLKCQQNFNHDTMYWYRQDSGKGLRLIYYSITENDLQKGDLSEGYDASREKKSSFSLTVTSAQKNEMAVFLCASSIEGGSQNTLYFGAGTRLSVL.

Of note for this clone: Gene and germline names: mouse. The CDR3 end lies 1 residue beyond the end of the read and is filled in from the germline J gene. V and J are TRBV3 and TRBJ1-3; D not certain. This CDR3 contains 14 residues. In germline, CDR1 is SNHLY, CDR2 FYNGKV (reference sequence). The ends were cut back, 1 base at V and 1 base at J, with 5 bases in the middle. The sequenced CDR3 bases are TGTGCCAGCAGCTTAGAACAATCTGGAAATACGCTCTAT. Protein sequence: CASSLEQSGNTLY. The entire CDR3 sequence reads CASSLEQSGNTLYF.